This TCR beta chain was sequenced in a study of T cells after yellow fever vaccination. This clonotype was counted many times. Its antigen is unknown. Study-wide results and caveats: A secondary response was less intense yet reached its peak sooner, at day 5 versus 15. A large majority of primary-vaccination clones showed up again after the booster (under 98% CD4, roughly 91% CD8).

TCRdb analysed the 5' RACE reads with MiXCR anew, one entry per CDR3 protein. The data hold 150,000 to 200,000 distinct CDR3 sequences, with around 7.3% observed a single time. Specimen: CD4+ T cells sorted from PBMCs, collected 5 to 6 days after the first yellow fever vaccination. The clonotype was recovered from a man between 18 and 35 years old who received the YFV17D yellow fever vaccine.

Here the CDR3 DNA reads TGCGCCAGCAGCTTCGGGGGGGCTGCAGATACGCAGTATTTT. Protein sequence: CASSFGGAADTQYF. The chain combines TRBV5-1 with TRBJ2-3; TRBD2 matches at 8 bases. Losses at the gene ends were 2 bases for V and 4 bases for J; bases not matched to a gene: 3. The CDR3 is 14 amino acids. CDR1 SGHRS and CDR2 YFSETQ come from the germline V gene.